This T cell receptor beta chain was captured in a study of human CD8 memory T cell subsets. Regarding the study as a whole: The overlap between stem-like memory and precursor exhausted T cell repertoires was minimal. It was suggested by Chao1 estimates that stem-like memory T cells were more diverse than precursor exhausted T cells.

Germline assignment: CDR1 LGHDT and CDR2 YNNKEL (reference sequence). CDR3 length: 17 amino acids. RNA came from duplicate vials of about 150,000 sorted CD8+ T cells per subset. Sequencing libraries of TCR beta were made by UMI-labeled 5' RACE. Reprocessing the 5' RACE reads, TCRdb reports a single entry for every CDR3 protein and omits DNA. This sample contains around 7,500 distinct CDR3 sequences. As regards this clonotype: The antigen is undetermined.

This TCR came from a human donor in good health. The J gene is TRBJ2-7, the V gene TRBV3-1; checking the TCRdb D call of TRBD2 is not possible without DNA. The sequenced sample consisted of CD8+ T cells from PBMCs. The CDR3: CASSQDPPTSAAYEQYF.